This TCR beta chain was captured in a study of T cell changes during pregnancy in multiple sclerosis. The germline CDR1 and CDR2 sequences are KGHSH and LQKENI. The CDR3 loop spans 15 amino acids. The V and J ends lost 3 bases and 3 bases, in that order; junction bases with no gene match: 8. Generated by immunoSEQ multiplex PCR, the TCRdb table keeps only in-frame clones and is missing some. The repertoire holds roughly 46,000 clones, with under 90% as singletons. Sequences were derived from CD4+ T cells from peripheral blood mononuclear cells, sampled before pregnancy. The TCR was taken from a female donor with multiple sclerosis, enrolled in a pregnancy study. This rearrangement joins TRBV18 to TRBJ2-7; TRBD1 matches 7 bases. In DNA form, the CDR3 reads TGTGCCAGCTCACCGATCTCCGGGACAGACTACGAGCAGTACTTC. It encodes CASSPISGTDYEQYF. The variable domain in full, completed from reference TRBV18 and TRBJ2-7, reads NAGVMQNPRHLVRRRGQEARLRCSPMKGHSHVYWYRQLPEEGLKFMVYLQKENIIDESGMPKERFSAEFPKEGPSILRIQQVVRGDSAAYFCASSPISGTDYEQYFGPGTRLTVT.